The source of this TCR beta chain is a study of cytomegalovirus exposure and HLA in healthy donors. This CDR3 region has 17 residues. Germline V gene data show CDR1 as LGHNA and CDR2 as YSLEER. V lost 6 bases and J lost 3; bases outside the gene matches: 10. This PCR relied on a set of 60 Vbeta primers and 13 Jbeta primers. Assay used: immunoSEQ multiplex PCR; TCRdb lists only in-frame clones, some missing. Of more than 130,000 clones in the sample, roughly 83% were seen once. The V call is TRBV4-3, the J call TRBJ2-2; TRBD2 matches 10 bases. This clonotype was sampled from a middle-aged man in good health and CMV-seropositive. Sequencing was done on a sample of PBMCs. The CDR3, as DNA: TGCGCCAGCAGTCCTTATGCTAGCGGGGGCCACACCGGGGAGCTGTTTTTT. Amino acid sequence: CASSPYASGGHTGELFF.